In this sample, the clone carrying this T cell receptor (beta chain) turned up a few times. Its antigen is still unknown. This record belongs to a study of T-cell memory formation after mild COVID-19. Study-wide points: Memory from before infection featured some responding clones, which suggests cross-reactive memory joined.

TCRdb redid the calling of the 5' RACE reads with MiXCR, one entry per CDR3 protein. This sample has 180,000 or so distinct CDR3 sequences; roughly 17% occur once, and the top ten carry around 1.9%. CDR3 length: 15 residues. The V gene's germline CDR1 is SGHAT and CDR2 FQNNGV. J was trimmed by 1 base and V by 5 bases; bases with no gene match: 7. The source is an adult woman who had mild COVID-19 (a few samples of this study predate the infection). Cell type and time point are not known. Sequencing was done on a sample of PBMCs or a T cell subset sorted from them (not recorded which). The chain couples TRBV11-2 to TRBJ1-1; TRBD1 matches at 7 bases. Written as DNA, the CDR3 is TGTGCCAGCAGCCCCCTCTGGACAGGGAACACTGAAGCTTTCTTT. Translating it yields CASSPLWTGNTEAFF.